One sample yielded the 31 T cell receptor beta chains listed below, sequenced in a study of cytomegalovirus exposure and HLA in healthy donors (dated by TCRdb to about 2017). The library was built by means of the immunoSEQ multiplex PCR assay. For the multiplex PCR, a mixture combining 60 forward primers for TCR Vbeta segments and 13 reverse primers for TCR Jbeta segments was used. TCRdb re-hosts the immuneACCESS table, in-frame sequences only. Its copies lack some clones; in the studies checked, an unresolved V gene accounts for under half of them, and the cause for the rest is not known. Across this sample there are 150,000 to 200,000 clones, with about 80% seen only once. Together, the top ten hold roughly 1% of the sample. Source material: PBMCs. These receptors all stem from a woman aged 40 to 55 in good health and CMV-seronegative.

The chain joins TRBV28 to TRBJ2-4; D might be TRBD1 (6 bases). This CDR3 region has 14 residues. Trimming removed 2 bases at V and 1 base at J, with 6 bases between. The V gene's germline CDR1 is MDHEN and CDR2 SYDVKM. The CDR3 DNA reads TGTGCCAGCAGTTTAACAGGGGCCAAAAACATTCAGTACTTC. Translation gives CASSLTGAKNIQYF.

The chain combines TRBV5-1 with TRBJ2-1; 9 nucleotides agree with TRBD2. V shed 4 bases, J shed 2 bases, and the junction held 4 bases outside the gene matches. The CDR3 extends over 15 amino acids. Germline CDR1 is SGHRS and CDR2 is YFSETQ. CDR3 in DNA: TGCGCCAGCAGCCTAGTAGCGGGAGCCTACAATGAGCAGTTCTTC. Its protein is CASSLVAGAYNEQFF.

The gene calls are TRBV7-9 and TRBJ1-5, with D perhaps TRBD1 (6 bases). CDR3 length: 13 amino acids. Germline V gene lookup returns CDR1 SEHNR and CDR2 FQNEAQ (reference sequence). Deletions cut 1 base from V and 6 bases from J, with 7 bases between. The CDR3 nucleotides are TGTGCCAGCAGCTTAGGGGGGCTTCAGCCCCAGCATTTT. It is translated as CASSLGGLQPQHF. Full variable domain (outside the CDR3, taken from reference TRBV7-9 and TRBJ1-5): DTGVSQNPRHKITKRGQNVTFRCDPISEHNRLYWYRQTLGQGPEFLTYFQNEAQLEKSRLLSDRFSAERPKGSFSTLEIQRTEQGDSAMYLCASSLGGLQPQHFGDGTRLSIL.

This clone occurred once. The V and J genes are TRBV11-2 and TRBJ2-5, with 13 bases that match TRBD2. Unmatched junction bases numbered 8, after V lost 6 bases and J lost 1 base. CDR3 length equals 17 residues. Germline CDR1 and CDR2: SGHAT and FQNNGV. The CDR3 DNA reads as TGTGCCAGCAGTTCTGGACTAGCGGGAGTCTTCCAAGAGACCCAGTACTTC. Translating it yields CASSSGLAGVFQETQYF.

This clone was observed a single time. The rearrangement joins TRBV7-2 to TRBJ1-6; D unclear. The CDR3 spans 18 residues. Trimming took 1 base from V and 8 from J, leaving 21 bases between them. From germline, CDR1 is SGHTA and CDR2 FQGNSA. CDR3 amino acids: CASSLGMVGVLEDSPLHF. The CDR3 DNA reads TGTGCCAGCAGCTTAGGTATGGTGGGTGTCCTTGAGGATTCACCCCTCCACTTT.

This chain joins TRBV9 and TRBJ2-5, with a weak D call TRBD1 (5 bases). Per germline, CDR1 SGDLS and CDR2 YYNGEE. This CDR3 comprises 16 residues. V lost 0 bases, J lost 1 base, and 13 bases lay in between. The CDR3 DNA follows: TGTGCCAGCAGCGTAGAAGGCAGGGCCCTCCAAGAGACCCAGTACTTC. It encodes CASSVEGRALQETQYF.

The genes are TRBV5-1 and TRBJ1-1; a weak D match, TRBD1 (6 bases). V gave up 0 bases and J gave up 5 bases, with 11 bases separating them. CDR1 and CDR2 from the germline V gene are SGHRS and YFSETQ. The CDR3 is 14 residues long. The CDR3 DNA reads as TGCGCCAGCAGCTTGGGACAGGTTGGTACTGAAGCTTTCTTT. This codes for CASSLGQVGTEAFF.

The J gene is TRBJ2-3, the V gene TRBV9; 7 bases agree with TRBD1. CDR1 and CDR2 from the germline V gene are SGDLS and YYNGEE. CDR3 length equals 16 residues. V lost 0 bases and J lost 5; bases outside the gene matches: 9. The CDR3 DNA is TGTGCCAGCAGCGTAGCCGGGACAGCGTTGGTAGATACGCAGTATTTT. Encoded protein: CASSVAGTALVDTQYF.

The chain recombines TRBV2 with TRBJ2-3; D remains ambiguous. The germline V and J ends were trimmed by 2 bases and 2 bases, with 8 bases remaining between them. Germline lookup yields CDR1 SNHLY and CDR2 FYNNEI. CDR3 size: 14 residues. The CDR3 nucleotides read TGTGCCAGCAGTGAACGGGTAATCACAGATACGCAGTATTTT. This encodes CASSERVITDTQYF. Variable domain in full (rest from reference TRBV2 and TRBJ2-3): EPEVTQTPSHQVTQMGQEVILRCVPISNHLYFYWYRQILGQKVEFLVSFYNNEISEKSEIFDDQFSVERPDGSNFTLKIRSTKLEDSAMYFCASSERVITDTQYFGPGTRLTVL.

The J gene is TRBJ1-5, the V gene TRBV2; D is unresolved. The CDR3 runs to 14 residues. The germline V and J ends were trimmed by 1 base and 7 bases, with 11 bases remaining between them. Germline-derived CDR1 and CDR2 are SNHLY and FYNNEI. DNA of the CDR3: TGTGCCAGCAGTGAAGACGAGACAAACCAGCCCCAGCATTTT. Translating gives CASSEDETNQPQHF.

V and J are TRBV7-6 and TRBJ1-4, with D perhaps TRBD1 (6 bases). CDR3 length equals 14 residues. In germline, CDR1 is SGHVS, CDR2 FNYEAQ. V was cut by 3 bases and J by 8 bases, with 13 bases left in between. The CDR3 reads CASSLAGGGEKLFF. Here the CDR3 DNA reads TGTGCCAGCAGCTTGGCTGGGGGCGGAGAAAAACTGTTTTTT.

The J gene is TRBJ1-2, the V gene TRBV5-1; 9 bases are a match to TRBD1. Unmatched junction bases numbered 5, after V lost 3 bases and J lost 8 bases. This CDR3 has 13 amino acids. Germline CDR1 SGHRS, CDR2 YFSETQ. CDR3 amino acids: CASSSDRGDGYTF. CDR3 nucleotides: TGCGCCAGCAGCTCAGACAGGGGGGACGGCTACACCTTC.

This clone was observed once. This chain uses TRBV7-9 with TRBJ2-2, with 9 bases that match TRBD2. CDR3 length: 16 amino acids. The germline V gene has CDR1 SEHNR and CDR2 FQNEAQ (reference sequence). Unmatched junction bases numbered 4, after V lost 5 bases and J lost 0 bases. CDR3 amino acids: CASSPAGGSNTGELFF. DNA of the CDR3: TGTGCCAGCAGCCCCGCGGGAGGGTCGAACACCGGGGAGCTGTTTTTT.

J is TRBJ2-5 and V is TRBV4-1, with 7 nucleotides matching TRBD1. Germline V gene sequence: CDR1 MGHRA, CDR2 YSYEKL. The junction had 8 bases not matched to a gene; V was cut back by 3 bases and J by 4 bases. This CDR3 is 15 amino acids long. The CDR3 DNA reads TGCGCCAGCAGCCAGGGGGACAGAGACAGAGAGACCCAGTACTTC. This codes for CASSQGDRDRETQYF.

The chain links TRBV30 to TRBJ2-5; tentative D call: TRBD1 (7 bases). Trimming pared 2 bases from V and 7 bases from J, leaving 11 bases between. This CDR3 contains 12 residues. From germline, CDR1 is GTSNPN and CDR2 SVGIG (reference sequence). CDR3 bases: TGTGCCTGGAGTACAGGGGAGGCGACCCAGTACTTC. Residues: CAWSTGEATQYF.

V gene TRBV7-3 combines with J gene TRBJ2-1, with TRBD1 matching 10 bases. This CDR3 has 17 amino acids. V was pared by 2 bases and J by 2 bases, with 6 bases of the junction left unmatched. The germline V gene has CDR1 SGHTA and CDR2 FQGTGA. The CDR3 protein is CASSLGLGQGAYNEQFF. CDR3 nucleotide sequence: TGTGCCAGCAGCTTAGGCTTAGGACAGGGGGCCTACAATGAGCAGTTCTTC.

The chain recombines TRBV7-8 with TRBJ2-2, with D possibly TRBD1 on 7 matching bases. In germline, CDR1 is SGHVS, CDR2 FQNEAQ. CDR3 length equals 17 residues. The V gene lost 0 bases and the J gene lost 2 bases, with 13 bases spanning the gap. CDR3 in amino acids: CASSLARDRQNTGELFF. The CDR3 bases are TGTGCCAGCAGCTTAGCGCGGGACAGACAAAACACCGGGGAGCTGTTTTTT.

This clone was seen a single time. The CDR3 region has the DNA TGTGCCTGCTACTGGGGGCGGGAGCCCCCGTCGTTCGCGCAGTATTTT. It codes for CACYWGREPPSFAQYF. The V and J genes are TRBV11-2 and TRBJ2-3; D possibly corresponds to TRBD2 (7 bases). The V gene's germline CDR1 is SGHAT and CDR2 FQNNGV. The CDR3 totals 16 residues. The V end lost 11 bases, the J end lost 10 bases, and 31 bases lay between the germline ends.

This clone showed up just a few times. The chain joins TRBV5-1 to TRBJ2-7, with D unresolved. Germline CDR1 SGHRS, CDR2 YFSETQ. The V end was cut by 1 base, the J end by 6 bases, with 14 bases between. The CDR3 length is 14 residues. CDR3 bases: TGCGCCAGCAGCTTGTCTGAAGTTCGCGCCGAGCAGTACTTC. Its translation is CASSLSEVRAEQYF.

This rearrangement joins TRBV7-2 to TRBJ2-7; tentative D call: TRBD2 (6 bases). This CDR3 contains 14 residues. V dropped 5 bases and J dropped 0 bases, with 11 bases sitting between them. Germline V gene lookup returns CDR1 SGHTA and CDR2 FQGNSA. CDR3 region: CASSKPAGSYEQYF. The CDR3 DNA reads TGTGCCAGCAGCAAACCAGCGGGCTCCTACGAGCAGTACTTC.

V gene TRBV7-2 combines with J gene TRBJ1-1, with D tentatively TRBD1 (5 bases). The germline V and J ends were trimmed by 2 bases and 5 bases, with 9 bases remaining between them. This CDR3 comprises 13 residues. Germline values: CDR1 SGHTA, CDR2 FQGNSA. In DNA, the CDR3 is TGTGCCAGCAGCTTAAGGGAGGGGACTGAAGCTTTCTTT. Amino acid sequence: CASSLREGTEAFF. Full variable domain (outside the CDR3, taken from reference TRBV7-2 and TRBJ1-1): GAGVSQSPSNKVTEKGKDVELRCDPISGHTALYWYRQSLGQGLEFLIYFQGNSAPDKSGLPSDRFSAERTGGSVSTLTIQRTQQEDSAVYLCASSLREGTEAFFGQGTRLTVV.

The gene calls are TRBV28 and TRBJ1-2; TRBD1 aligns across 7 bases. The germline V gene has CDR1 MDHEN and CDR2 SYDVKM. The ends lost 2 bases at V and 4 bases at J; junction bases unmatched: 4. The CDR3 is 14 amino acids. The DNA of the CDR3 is TGTGCCAGCAGTTTAAACAGGGGTTTCTATGGCTACACCTTC. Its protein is CASSLNRGFYGYTF.

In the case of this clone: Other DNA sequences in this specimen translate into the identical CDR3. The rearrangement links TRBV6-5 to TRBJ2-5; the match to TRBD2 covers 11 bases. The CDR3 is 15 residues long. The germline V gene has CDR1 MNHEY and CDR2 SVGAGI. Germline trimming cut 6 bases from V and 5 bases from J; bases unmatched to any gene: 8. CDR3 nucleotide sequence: TGTGCCAGCAGCCTAACTAGCGGGAGATGGGAGACCCAGTACTTC. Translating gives CASSLTSGRWETQYF.

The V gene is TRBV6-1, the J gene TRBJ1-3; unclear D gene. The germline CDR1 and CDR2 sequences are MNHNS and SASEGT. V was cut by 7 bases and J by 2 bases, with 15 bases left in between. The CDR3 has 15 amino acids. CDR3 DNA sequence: TGTGCCAGCACCAGCAACGGAGGTACTGGAAACACCATATATTTT. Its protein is CASTSNGGTGNTIYF.

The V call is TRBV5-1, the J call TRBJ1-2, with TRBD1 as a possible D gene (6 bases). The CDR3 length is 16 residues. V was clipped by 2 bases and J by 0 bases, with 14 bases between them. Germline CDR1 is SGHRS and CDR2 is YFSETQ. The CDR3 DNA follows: TGCGCCAGCAGCTTCGGGGGGCAGATCTCTAACTATGGCTACACCTTC. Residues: CASSFGGQISNYGYTF. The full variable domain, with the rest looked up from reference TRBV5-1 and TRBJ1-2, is KAGVTQTPRYLIKTRGQQVTLSCSPISGHRSVSWYQQTPGQGLQFLFEYFSETQRNKGNFPGRFSGRQFSNSRSEMNVSTLELGDSALYLCASSFGGQISNYGYTFGSGTRLTVV.

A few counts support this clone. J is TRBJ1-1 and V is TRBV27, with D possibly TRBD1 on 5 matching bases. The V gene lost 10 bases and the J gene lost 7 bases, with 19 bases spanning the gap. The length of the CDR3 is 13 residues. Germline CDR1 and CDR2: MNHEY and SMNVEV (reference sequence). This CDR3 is CATWTRQGFEAFF. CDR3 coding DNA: TGTGCCACCTGGACAAGGCAAGGTTTTGAAGCTTTCTTT.

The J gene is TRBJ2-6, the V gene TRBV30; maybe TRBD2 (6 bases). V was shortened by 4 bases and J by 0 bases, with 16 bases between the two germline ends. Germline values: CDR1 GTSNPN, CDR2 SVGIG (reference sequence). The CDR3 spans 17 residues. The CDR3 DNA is TGTGCCTGGACTCGGAGGGGCGGTAGCTCTGGGGCCAACGTCCTGACTTTC. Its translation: CAWTRRGGSSGANVLTF.

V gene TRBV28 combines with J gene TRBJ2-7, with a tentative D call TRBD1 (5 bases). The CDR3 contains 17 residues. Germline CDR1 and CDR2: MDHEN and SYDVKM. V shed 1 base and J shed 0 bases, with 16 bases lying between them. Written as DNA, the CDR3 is TGTGCCAGCAGTTTATTTTTCGGACAATCCTTCTCCTACGAGCAGTACTTC. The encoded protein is CASSLFFGQSFSYEQYF.

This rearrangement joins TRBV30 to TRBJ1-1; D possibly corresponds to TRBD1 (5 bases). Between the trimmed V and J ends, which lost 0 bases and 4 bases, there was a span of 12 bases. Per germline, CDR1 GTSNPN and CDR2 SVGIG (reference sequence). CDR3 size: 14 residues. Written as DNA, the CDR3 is TGTGCCTGGAGTGTTTCGGGGGGGGGCACTGAAGCTTTCTTT. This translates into CAWSVSGGGTEAFF.

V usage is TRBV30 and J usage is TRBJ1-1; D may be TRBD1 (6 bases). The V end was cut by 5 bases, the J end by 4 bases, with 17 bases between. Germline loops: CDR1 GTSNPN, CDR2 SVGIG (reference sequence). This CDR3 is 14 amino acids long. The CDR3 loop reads CAWRRGGRTTEAFF. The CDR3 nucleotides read TGTGCCTGGCGGAGGGGGGGGCGTACCACTGAAGCTTTCTTT. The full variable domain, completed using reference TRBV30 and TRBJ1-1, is SQTIHQWPATLVQPVGSPLSLECTVEGTSNPNLYWYRQAAGRGLQLLFYSVGIGQISSEVPQNLSASRPQDRQFILSSKKLLLSDSGFYLCAWRRGGRTTEAFFGQGTRLTVV.

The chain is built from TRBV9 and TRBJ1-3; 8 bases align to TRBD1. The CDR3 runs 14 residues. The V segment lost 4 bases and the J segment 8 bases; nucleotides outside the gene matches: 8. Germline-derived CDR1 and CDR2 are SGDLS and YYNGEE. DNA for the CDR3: TGTGCCAGCAGCTCACAGGGACAGGAGGACACCATATATTTT. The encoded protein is CASSSQGQEDTIYF.